The 7 T cell receptor beta chains given below trace back to one sample, sequenced in a study of blood T cell repertoires in COVID-19 (dated by TCRdb to the early 2020s). The library was made by the immunoSEQ multiplex PCR assay. Here the immuneACCESS table is served through TCRdb, limited to in-frame sequences with V and J called. Missing clones are a known gap in these copies; in checked studies unresolved V genes cover under half, and the rest lacks a known reason. The table for this sample lists 250,000 to 300,000 clones; around 90% of them were counted only once. The ten largest clones represent about 1.8% of the sample. Sequenced input: PBMCs or T cells enriched from blood (not recorded which). The receptors derive from a woman in her 40s who had recovered from COVID-19.

This sequence joins TRBV6-5 and TRBJ1-5; 7 nucleotides line up with TRBD1. CDR1 and CDR2 from the germline V gene are MNHEY and SVGAGI. Losses at the gene ends were 5 bases for V and 6 bases for J; bases not matched to a gene: 10. This CDR3 spans 15 amino acids. The CDR3 DNA follows: TGTGCCAGCAGTCCCGGACAGGTCAGTAGTCAGCCCCAGCATTTT. It codes for CASSPGQVSSQPQHF.

The chain employs TRBV12-1 and TRBJ2-1; the listed D gene, TRBD2, was not tested against the DNA. TRBV12-1 is reported as a pseudogene. This CDR3 is 16 amino acids long. The CDR3 reads CASSLARGGGLNEQFF. The CDR3 DNA sequence: TGTGCCAGCAGCTTGGCTCGCGGGGGCGGGTTGAATGAGCAGTTCTTC.

The chain links TRBV14 to TRBJ2-1, with D possibly being TRBD1 (6 bases). CDR3 length: 13 residues. CDR1 and CDR2 (germline): SGHDN, FVKESK. V was clipped by 0 bases and J by 10 bases, with 10 bases between them. This chain's CDR3 is CASSQDLRGEQFF. In nucleotides, the CDR3 is TGTGCCAGCAGCCAAGACTTAAGGGGGGAGCAGTTCTTC.

This clone has a handful of counts. Distinct nucleotide sequences in the sample also encode this CDR3. V is TRBV18 and J is TRBJ1-1; a possible D gene is TRBD1 (5 bases). The CDR3 has 14 amino acids. Per the germline V gene, CDR1 is KGHSH and CDR2 is LQKENI. V was trimmed by 1 base and J by 1 base, leaving 7 bases between them. The CDR3: CASSPRQGNTEAFF. CDR3 bases: TGTGCCAGCTCACCACGGCAGGGGAACACTGAAGCTTTCTTT.

The CDR3 spells CASSLDRGDTQYF. The CDR3 DNA is TGTGCCAGCAGCTTAGATCGAGGGGATACGCAGTATTTT. The gene calls are TRBV7-2 and TRBJ2-3; D perhaps matches TRBD2 (5 bases). CDR1 and CDR2 (germline): SGHTA, FQGNSA. CDR3 length: 13 amino acids. Trimming stripped 1 base from V and 6 bases from J, with 8 bases between.

This chain links TRBV3-1 (or the pseudogene TRBV3-2) with TRBJ2-7; no clear D. The CDR3 covers 13 residues. Germline-derived CDR1 and CDR2 are LGHDT and YNNKEL (reference sequence). Trimming took 5 bases from V and 0 from J, leaving 8 bases between them. CDR3 loop: CASSDCFSYEQYF. The CDR3 DNA reads as TGTGCCAGCAGCGACTGTTTCTCCTACGAGCAGTACTTC.

This chain joins TRBV5-1 and TRBJ1-6; tentatively, D is TRBD1 (6 bases). CDR1 and CDR2 from the germline V gene are SGHRS and YFSETQ. Deletions cut 0 bases from V and 9 bases from J, with 13 bases between. The CDR3 loop spans 15 amino acids. CDR3: CASSLDRTVGSPLHF. The CDR3 DNA is TGCGCCAGCAGCTTGGATCGGACAGTTGGTTCACCCCTCCACTTT. The complete variable domain, with remaining parts taken from reference TRBV5-1 and TRBJ1-6, reads KAGVTQTPRYLIKTRGQQVTLSCSPISGHRSVSWYQQTPGQGLQFLFEYFSETQRNKGNFPGRFSGRQFSNSRSEMNVSTLELGDSALYLCASSLDRTVGSPLHFGNGTRLTVT.